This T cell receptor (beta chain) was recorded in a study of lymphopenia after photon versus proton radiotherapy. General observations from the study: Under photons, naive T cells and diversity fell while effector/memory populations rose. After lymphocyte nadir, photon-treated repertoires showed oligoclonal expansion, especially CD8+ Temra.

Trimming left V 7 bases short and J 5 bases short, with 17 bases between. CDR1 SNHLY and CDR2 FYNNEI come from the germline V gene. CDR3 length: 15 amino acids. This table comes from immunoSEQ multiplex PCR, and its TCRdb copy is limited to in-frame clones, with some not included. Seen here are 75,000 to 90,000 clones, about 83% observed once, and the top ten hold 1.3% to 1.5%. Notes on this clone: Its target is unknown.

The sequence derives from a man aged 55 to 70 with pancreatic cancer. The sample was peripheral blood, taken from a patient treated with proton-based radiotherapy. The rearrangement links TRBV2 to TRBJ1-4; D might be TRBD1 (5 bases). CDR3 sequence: CASKAGLRGNEKLFF. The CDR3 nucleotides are TGTGCCAGCAAGGCAGGGTTGAGGGGAAATGAAAAACTGTTTTTT.